The 21 T cell receptor beta chains below all came from one sample that was sequenced in a study of OX40 agonist ivuxolimab in advanced cancers. Sequenced by immunoSEQ multiplex PCR; TCRdb stores in-frame clones only, minus some. The sample has about 80,000 clones; around 90% are singletons. The specimen was CD4+ or CD8+ T cells sorted from blood, collected in a trial of the OX40 agonist ivuxolimab. Receptors originate from an adult with an advanced solid tumor such as melanoma, head and neck, liver or kidney cancer.

V is TRBV7-9 and J is TRBJ2-7, with TRBD1 matching over 9 bases. CDR1 SEHNR and CDR2 FQNEAQ come from the germline V gene (reference sequence). There are 14 residues in the CDR3. With V trimmed by 5 bases and J by 3 bases, 5 bases remained unmatched. Here the CDR3 reads CASSRGTGSYEQYF. CDR3 nucleotides: TGTGCCAGCAGCCGTGGGACAGGGAGCTACGAGCAGTACTTC.

The chain links TRBV23-1 to TRBJ2-1; a possible D gene is TRBD1 (6 bases). TRBV23-1 is noted as an ORF with a role that remains uncertain. CDR3 length: 16 amino acids. The V end lost 2 bases, the J end lost 4 bases, and 15 bases lay between the germline ends. CDR3 residues: CASSQGNRVLYNEQFF. The CDR3 bases are TGCGCCAGCAGTCAAGGGAACAGGGTACTGTACAATGAGCAGTTCTTC.

The chain employs TRBV28 and TRBJ2-1, with TRBD2 matching 10 bases. Germline CDR1 MDHEN, CDR2 SYDVKM. V gave up 6 bases and J gave up 7 bases; unmatched junction bases: 12. The CDR3 runs 16 residues. CDR3: CASSRVLAGVVNEQFF. CDR3 nucleotides: TGTGCCAGCAGCCGCGTCCTAGCGGGAGTTGTGAATGAGCAGTTCTTC.

J is TRBJ1-6 and V is TRBV5-1; no reliable D call. The CDR3 spans 15 residues. The germline V gene encodes CDR1 SGHRS and CDR2 YFSETQ. Trimming left V 4 bases short and J 3 bases short, with 11 bases between. The CDR3 region has the DNA TGCGCCAGCAGCCCCGGAACAGTCTATAATTCACCCCTCCACTTT. Its translation: CASSPGTVYNSPLHF.

This clone was seen just once. This chain connects TRBV2 to TRBJ1-1, with TRBD1 matching 9 bases. The CDR3 consists of 14 residues. Trimming removed 5 bases from V and 0 bases from J; junction bases left unmatched: 1. Germline V CDR1 and CDR2: SNHLY, FYNNEI. The CDR3 DNA reads as TGTGCCAGCAGTCGACAGGGGGTGAACACTGAAGCTTTCTTT. Translating gives CASSRQGVNTEAFF.

This chain connects TRBV4-3 to TRBJ2-3; possibly TRBD2 for D (5 bases). Germline assignment: CDR1 LGHNA and CDR2 YSLEER. The CDR3 consists of 18 residues. Between the trimmed V and J ends, which lost 1 base and 5 bases, there was a span of 22 bases. The CDR3 spells CASSQGAQAGVVRDTQYF. The CDR3 DNA is TGCGCCAGCAGCCAAGGAGCCCAGGCGGGTGTGGTGAGAGATACGCAGTATTTT.

The rearrangement links TRBV10-1 to TRBJ2-7, with TRBD2 matching 9 bases. The V segment lost 10 bases and the J segment 4 bases; nucleotides outside the gene matches: 8. The CDR3 runs 13 residues. From germline, CDR1 is WNHNN and CDR2 SYGVQD (reference sequence). The CDR3 nucleotides are TGCGCCACCAGCGGGAGGCCGCCGTACGAGCAGTACTTC. It codes for CATSGRPPYEQYF.

The CDR3 DNA reads as TGTGCCAGCAGCACGGGACTAGCGGACGGGGAGCTGTTTTTT. As protein: CASSTGLADGELFF. The chain combines TRBV7-2 with TRBJ2-2, with 11 bases fitting TRBD2. Germline V lookup: CDR1 SGHTA, CDR2 FQGNSA. The length of the CDR3 is 14 residues. Trimming removed 5 bases from V and 7 bases from J; junction bases left unmatched: 3. The variable domain in full, completed from reference TRBV7-2 and TRBJ2-2, reads GAGVSQSPSNKVTEKGKDVELRCDPISGHTALYWYRQSLGQGLEFLIYFQGNSAPDKSGLPSDRFSAERTGGSVSTLTIQRTQQEDSAVYLCASSTGLADGELFFGEGSRLTVL.

The rearrangement links TRBV2 to TRBJ2-1; 7 bases are shared with TRBD2. V was clipped by 7 bases and J by 8 bases; unmatched bases: 8. The germline V gene encodes CDR1 SNHLY and CDR2 FYNNEI. This CDR3 spans 13 amino acids. The CDR3 is CASNLAERHEQFF. The CDR3 DNA sequence: TGTGCCAGCAACCTAGCGGAGAGGCATGAGCAGTTCTTC.

The rearrangement links TRBV7-2 to TRBJ1-3; D remains ambiguous. Germline-derived CDR1 and CDR2 are SGHTA and FQGNSA. V lost 8 bases and J lost 4, with 9 bases in between. The CDR3 extends over 12 amino acids. CDR3 DNA sequence: TGTGCCAGCCGGGCCGAAGGAAACACCATATATTTT. It yields the protein CASRAEGNTIYF.

The V and J genes are TRBV6-5 and TRBJ1-2, with D possibly TRBD1 on 6 matching bases. The V end was cut by 6 bases, the J end by 7 bases, with 18 bases between. Germline lookup yields CDR1 MNHEY and CDR2 SVGAGI. The CDR3 is made up of 14 amino acids. The DNA for the CDR3 is TGTGCCAGCAGCCCCCCTGCTGCGGGGGCTGGCTACACCTTC. Translated, it gives CASSPPAAGAGYTF.

The chain uses TRBV6-5 and TRBJ2-3, with 10 bases identical to TRBD1. The CDR3 length is 14 residues. V trimming: 2 bases; J trimming: 8 bases; junction bases outside the gene matches: 4. The germline gives CDR1 MNHEY, CDR2 SVGAGI. In nucleotides, the CDR3 is TGTGCCAGCAGTTACGGACAGGGGGGTCGTACGCAGTATTTT. Its protein is CASSYGQGGRTQYF.

The chain is built from TRBV29-1 and TRBJ2-2; perhaps TRBD2 as D (6 bases). The germline V gene encodes CDR1 SQVTM and CDR2 ANQGSEA. V was shortened by 7 bases and J by 5 bases, with 11 bases between the two germline ends. The CDR3 sequence is 12 residues long. This chain's CDR3 is CSGGRGTGELFF. In nucleotides, the CDR3 is TGCAGCGGAGGTCGGGGGACCGGGGAGCTGTTTTTT.

The chain has TRBV18 and TRBJ2-1, with 8 bases aligning to TRBD2. Per germline, CDR1 KGHSH and CDR2 LQKENI. With 6 bases clipped from V and 2 bases from J, the junction kept 9 bases outside the gene matches. The CDR3 runs to 16 residues. The CDR3 nucleotides are TGTGCCAGCTCTCCCTTAGCGGGAATCACCTACAATGAGCAGTTCTTC. This sequence encodes CASSPLAGITYNEQFF. Looking up the rest from reference TRBV18 and TRBJ2-1 gives the full variable domain: NAGVMQNPRHLVRRRGQEARLRCSPMKGHSHVYWYRQLPEEGLKFMVYLQKENIIDESGMPKERFSAEFPKEGPSILRIQQVVRGDSAAYFCASSPLAGITYNEQFFGPGTRLTVL.

The gene calls are TRBV7-9 and TRBJ2-7; the D call may be TRBD1 or TRBD2 (5 bases each). This CDR3 comprises 15 residues. The germline gives CDR1 SEHNR, CDR2 FQNEAQ (reference sequence). Trimming shortened V by 5 bases and J by 4 bases, and 18 bases separated the two germline ends. CDR3 nucleotides: TGTGCCAGCAGCCCCTCCGGGACGGCAGCTTACGAGCAGTACTTC. It specifies CASSPSGTAAYEQYF.

The chain is built from TRBV5-1 and TRBJ1-2; D remains unclear. Deletions cut 0 bases from V and 0 bases from J, with 9 bases between. There are 15 residues in the CDR3. Looked up from germline, CDR1 is SGHRS and CDR2 is YFSETQ. The CDR3 here is CASSLGGPPNYGYTF. CDR3 DNA: TGCGCCAGCAGCTTGGGAGGACCTCCTAACTATGGCTACACCTTC. The complete variable domain, with remaining parts taken from reference TRBV5-1 and TRBJ1-2, reads KAGVTQTPRYLIKTRGQQVTLSCSPISGHRSVSWYQQTPGQGLQFLFEYFSETQRNKGNFPGRFSGRQFSNSRSEMNVSTLELGDSALYLCASSLGGPPNYGYTFGSGTRLTVV.

This clone appeared a few times. This chain joins TRBV6-1 and TRBJ1-2, with D possibly matching TRBD1 (5 bases). The CDR3 is made up of 14 amino acids. The germline gives CDR1 MNHNS, CDR2 SASEGT. Trimming left V 4 bases short and J 8 bases short, with 17 bases between. CDR3 sequence (DNA): TGTGCCAGCAGTGGACGGGACTTCGGGCCCGGCTACACCTTC. It translates to CASSGRDFGPGYTF.

The gene calls are TRBV7-2 and TRBJ1-5; D may be TRBD1 (5 bases). V was trimmed by 1 base and J by 8 bases, leaving 12 bases between them. CDR3 length: 14 amino acids. The germline CDR1 and CDR2 sequences are SGHTA and FQGNSA. The CDR3 DNA sequence: TGTGCCAGCAGCTTAGAAAGGGGTTTTAAGCCCCAGCATTTT. Translating gives CASSLERGFKPQHF. The full variable domain, with the rest looked up from reference TRBV7-2 and TRBJ1-5, is GAGVSQSPSNKVTEKGKDVELRCDPISGHTALYWYRQSLGQGLEFLIYFQGNSAPDKSGLPSDRFSAERTGGSVSTLTIQRTQQEDSAVYLCASSLERGFKPQHFGDGTRLSIL.

This rearrangement joins TRBV30 to TRBJ1-1, with unresolved D. The germline CDR1 and CDR2 sequences are GTSNPN and SVGIG (reference sequence). The CDR3 covers 13 residues. With 0 bases removed from V and 0 bases from J, the gap between germline ends came to 5 bases. CDR3 DNA sequence: TGTGCCTGGAGTGTACAGATGAACACTGAAGCTTTCTTT. Translation: CAWSVQMNTEAFF.

The chain carries TRBV11-3 and TRBJ1-1; D is undetermined. CDR3 length: 15 residues. V was trimmed by 1 base and J by 6 bases, leaving 15 bases between them. Germline CDR1 SGHNT, CDR2 YENEEA. The CDR3 DNA reads TGTGCCAGCAGCTTAGGGATTGGTGAGACATCTGAAGCTTTCTTT. Its translation is CASSLGIGETSEAFF.

The chain combines TRBV9 with TRBJ2-7; 7 bases fit TRBD2. The ends lost 4 bases at V and 6 bases at J; junction bases unmatched: 7. The CDR3 sequence is 13 residues long. CDR1 is SGDLS, CDR2 YYNGEE, per germline. This chain's CDR3 is CASSYSPSGEQYF. Here the CDR3 DNA reads TGTGCCAGCAGCTACTCCCCTAGCGGCGAGCAGTACTTC.